This T cell receptor (beta chain) comes out of a study of cytomegalovirus exposure and HLA in healthy donors. Comments on this clone: Antigen: not known.

In the PCR, 60 Vbeta and 13 Jbeta primers were used. Clones were read by immunoSEQ multiplex PCR, and TCRdb kept only the in-frame ones, dropping some. The sample lists 130,000 or so clones, about 9.1% occurring once. Study observations and caveats: The authors confirmed in vitro that a few CMV-associated chains were specific for CMV antigens. Cytomegalovirus status was reportedly diagnosed by the classifier with high specificity and sensitivity. Per a later analysis, HLA-associated TCR beta chains showed more clonal expansion than other, equally common TCR beta chains.

CDR3 length: 18 residues. From germline, CDR1 is SEHNR and CDR2 FQNEAQ (reference sequence). With 2 bases removed from V and 0 bases from J, the gap between germline ends came to 17 bases. The receptor was derived from a woman between 35 and 50 years old in good health and CMV-seropositive. This chain uses TRBV7-9 with TRBJ1-3; D is possibly TRBD1 (5 bases). The sequencing input was PBMCs. CDR3: CASSLSLTATTSGNTIYF. CDR3 nucleotides: TGTGCCAGCAGCTTAAGTTTGACAGCTACTACCTCTGGAAACACCATATATTTT.